This TCR beta chain stems from a study of cytomegalovirus exposure and HLA in healthy donors. The CDR3 runs to 17 residues. Germline trimming cut 0 bases from V and 3 bases from J; bases unmatched to any gene: 7. Germline CDR1 reads SGHRS; CDR2 reads YFSETQ. Primers for the PCR totalled 60 Vbeta and 13 Jbeta. Assay: immunoSEQ multiplex PCR; the TCRdb copy retains only in-frame clones and omits some. Here the sample spans 85,000 to 100,000 clones, 65% to 80% being singletons. The sequencing input was PBMCs. This receptor was obtained from a human donor in good health. The rearrangement uses TRBV5-1 and TRBJ1-2; the match to TRBD1 covers 11 bases. CDR3 sequence reads: CASSLVGQGARYYGYTF. For the CDR3, the DNA is TGCGCCAGCAGCTTGGTCGGACAGGGGGCGCGATACTATGGCTACACCTTC.